The 9 T cell receptor beta chains below all came from one sample that was sequenced in a study of blood T cells in healthy people across ages. Then a second PCR, running about 6 to 11 cycles, was carried out with a sample-barcoded 5' primer and a J-beta primer mix. TCRdb passed the 5' RACE reads through MiXCR, listing each CDR3 protein once. The sample holds about 780,000 distinct CDR3 sequences; approximately 67% are singletons and the top ten take 28%. The sample comprised blood. These receptors were obtained from a man aged 25-45 years in good health.

This clonotype occurred a few times. This chain joins TRBV27 and TRBJ2-1; D is uncertain. Germline lookup yields CDR1 MNHEY and CDR2 SMNVEV (reference sequence). Trimming removed 2 bases at V and 3 bases at J, with 8 bases between. The CDR3 runs to 14 residues. In DNA, the CDR3 is TGTGCCAGCAGTTTACCGCCGGGCTACAATGAGCAGTTCTTC. Its translation: CASSLPPGYNEQFF.

This chain uses TRBV5-1 with TRBJ2-1; TRBD2 is a possible D gene (5 bases). Germline V gene data show CDR1 as SGHRS and CDR2 as YFSETQ. This CDR3 region has 14 residues. The V and J ends lost 0 bases and 9 bases respectively, with 13 bases between them. CDR3 region: CASSLEGARGEQFF. The CDR3 DNA reads TGCGCCAGCAGCTTGGAGGGAGCCCGCGGTGAGCAGTTCTTC. Full variable domain (outside the CDR3, taken from reference TRBV5-1 and TRBJ2-1): KAGVTQTPRYLIKTRGQQVTLSCSPISGHRSVSWYQQTPGQGLQFLFEYFSETQRNKGNFPGRFSGRQFSNSRSEMNVSTLELGDSALYLCASSLEGARGEQFFGPGTRLTVL.

The rearrangement uses TRBV4-3 and TRBJ2-7, with 9 bases fitting TRBD1. Trimming took 3 bases from V and 1 from J; bases not matched to a gene: 7. CDR1 is LGHNA and CDR2 is YSLEER in the germline V gene. The CDR3 has 16 residues. This CDR3 reads CASSQVPGQGSYEQYF. CDR3 nucleotides: TGCGCCAGCAGCCAGGTACCGGGACAGGGATCCTACGAGCAGTACTTC.

This clonotype was counted once. A single base separates this from a much larger clone, so it may be a read error. V usage is TRBV4-3 and J usage is TRBJ1-6, with a possible D match to TRBD1 (5 bases). The CDR3 spans 14 residues. Per the germline V gene, CDR1 is LGHNA and CDR2 is YSLEER. V gave up 0 bases and J gave up 10 bases, with 10 bases separating them. The CDR3: CASSQDPTVSPLHF. DNA of the CDR3: TGCGCCAGCAGCCAAGATCCGACAGTCTCACCCCTCCACTTT.

This clonotype came up a few times. The chain couples TRBV7-9 to TRBJ1-6; 8 nucleotides match TRBD1. This CDR3 spans 15 amino acids. Germline V gene data show CDR1 as SEHNR and CDR2 as FQNEAQ (reference sequence). The junction had 8 bases not matched to a gene; V was cut back by 5 bases and J by 8 bases. Here the CDR3 DNA reads TGTGCCAGCAGCGTTCGCGGGACAGGTGATTCACCCCTCCACTTT. Residues: CASSVRGTGDSPLHF.

This chain links TRBV7-2 with TRBJ2-5; TRBD2 aligns across 7 bases. CDR3 length: 16 residues. Trimming removed 5 bases from V and 7 bases from J; junction bases left unmatched: 16. From germline, CDR1 is SGHTA and CDR2 FQGNSA. CDR3 loop: CASSPAGRGGGRTQYF. DNA for the CDR3: TGTGCCAGCAGCCCAGCGGGGCGGGGTGGAGGTCGGACCCAGTACTTC.

V and J are TRBV29-1 and TRBJ2-7; 10 bases agree with TRBD1. The CDR3 runs 13 residues. Per the germline V gene, CDR1 is SQVTM and CDR2 is ANQGSEA. V lost 6 bases, J lost 1 base, and 3 bases stayed unmatched. CDR3: CSVGGQGSYEQYF. The CDR3 DNA follows: TGCAGCGTGGGGGGACAGGGGTCCTACGAGCAGTACTTC.

This clonotype was picked up a small number of times. The chain recombines TRBV28 with TRBJ2-7; D is uncertain. Germline assignment: CDR1 MDHEN and CDR2 SYDVKM. The CDR3 contains 11 residues. The V end was cut by 5 bases, the J end by 5 bases, with 7 bases between. The CDR3 DNA sequence: TGTGCCAGCAGTCACAAGGACGAGCAGTACTTC. Residues: CASSHKDEQYF. The variable domain in full, completed from reference TRBV28 and TRBJ2-7, reads DVKVTQSSRYLVKRTGEKVFLECVQDMDHENMFWYRQDPGLGLRLIYFSYDVKMKEKGDIPEGYSVSREKKERFSLILESASTNQTSMYLCASSHKDEQYFGPGTRLTVT.

The CDR3 DNA follows: TGCAGTGCTAGTCCGGCGGGTTCTTCCTACGAGCAGTACTTC. Its protein is CSASPAGSSYEQYF. The chain has TRBV20-1 and TRBJ2-7; D might be TRBD2 (5 bases). V dropped 3 bases and J dropped 1 base, with 13 bases sitting between them. The CDR3 is 14 residues long. Germline V gene lookup returns CDR1 DFQATT and CDR2 SNEGSKA (reference sequence).